This entry lists 31 T cell receptor beta chains sequenced from one sample in a study of OX40 agonist ivuxolimab in advanced cancers. The assay was immunoSEQ multiplex PCR, and TCRdb's table has in-frame clones only and misses some. This table holds about 76,000 clones, 85% found once. The sample in question was CD4+ or CD8+ T cells sorted from blood, obtained in a trial of the OX40 agonist ivuxolimab. These receptors originate from an adult with an advanced solid tumor such as melanoma, head and neck, liver or kidney cancer.

V is TRBV4-1 and J is TRBJ1-5; unclear D gene. V gave up 0 bases and J gave up 3 bases, with 3 bases separating them. The CDR3 covers 13 residues. CDR1 is MGHRA and CDR2 is YSYEKL in the germline V gene. CDR3 coding DNA: TGCGCCAGCAGCCAAGATCACAATCAGCCCCAGCATTTT. This sequence encodes CASSQDHNQPQHF.

The J gene is TRBJ2-7, the V gene TRBV7-2; 8 bases are shared with TRBD2. This CDR3 spans 13 amino acids. Germline CDR1 reads SGHTA; CDR2 reads FQGNSA. V lost 5 bases and J lost 6; bases outside the gene matches: 6. The CDR3 is CASSPGGLSEQYF. The DNA for the CDR3 is TGTGCCAGCAGCCCGGGGGGGTTAAGCGAGCAGTACTTC.

This rearrangement joins TRBV7-6 to TRBJ2-5; perhaps TRBD1 as D (6 bases). CDR3 length: 13 residues. V was pared by 7 bases and J by 5 bases, with 14 bases between. Germline V gene data show CDR1 as SGHVS and CDR2 as FNYEAQ. The CDR3 DNA reads TGTGCCAGCACCCCGAGGGGGAGCGAGACCCAGTACTTC. Translating gives CASTPRGSETQYF.

This clone was counted a few times. The chain recombines TRBV7-6 with TRBJ1-4; no clear D gene. CDR3 length equals 17 residues. Per the germline V gene, CDR1 is SGHVS and CDR2 is FNYEAQ. Trimming took 1 base from V and 3 from J, leaving 15 bases between them. CDR3 nucleotides: TGTGCCAGCAGCTTAGAGGGAACGGGATTTTCTAATGAAAAACTGTTTTTT. It is translated as CASSLEGTGFSNEKLFF.

This sequence joins TRBV30 and TRBJ1-1; no clear D. Trimming left V 4 bases short and J 6 bases short, with 9 bases between. The length of the CDR3 is 11 residues. CDR1 and CDR2 from the germline V gene are GTSNPN and SVGIG (reference sequence). DNA for the CDR3: TGTGCCTGGACCGGTTTCGCTGAAGCTTTCTTT. This translates into CAWTGFAEAFF.

The chain links TRBV18 to TRBJ2-5; possibly TRBD2 for D (5 bases). Trimming left V 1 base short and J 5 bases short, with 8 bases between. CDR3 length: 13 residues. CDR1 and CDR2 from the germline V gene are KGHSH and LQKENI. CDR3 region: CASSPQRQETQYF. The CDR3 DNA follows: TGTGCCAGCTCACCACAGCGGCAGGAGACCCAGTACTTC.

V and J are TRBV15 and TRBJ2-3; 8 bases are shared with TRBD1. V was pared by 5 bases and J by 7 bases, with 8 bases of the junction left unmatched. CDR3 length equals 14 residues. Germline CDR1 LNHNV, CDR2 YYDKDF (reference sequence). In DNA form, the CDR3 reads TGTGCCACCAGCCCAGGGGGCCAGCAGCATACGCAGTATTTT. Its translation: CATSPGGQQHTQYF.

V usage is TRBV6-5 and J usage is TRBJ1-6; 10 bases agree with TRBD1. V shed 7 bases and J 8 bases; nucleotides not matched to a gene: 5. There are 14 residues in the CDR3. CDR1 and CDR2 (germline): MNHEY, SVGAGI. CDR3 nucleotide sequence: TGTGCCAGCACCAGACAGGGGGCGCATTCACCCCTCCACTTT. It yields the protein CASTRQGAHSPLHF.

The J gene is TRBJ2-5, the V gene TRBV5-1, with TRBD1 matching 8 bases. The germline V gene has CDR1 SGHRS and CDR2 YFSETQ. The CDR3 spans 13 residues. Trimming took 7 bases from V and 1 from J; bases not matched to a gene: 3. CDR3 nucleotide sequence: TGCGCCAGCCGGACAGGGAGCCAAGAGACCCAGTACTTC. Translated: CASRTGSQETQYF.

CDR3 amino acids: CASSLAGLANYGYTF. CDR3 nucleotide sequence: TGTGCCAGCAGCTTAGCCGGGCTCGCTAACTATGGCTACACCTTC. The rearrangement joins TRBV7-9 to TRBJ1-2; D unresolved. Trimming pared 0 bases from V and 0 bases from J, leaving 8 bases between. Germline assignment: CDR1 SEHNR and CDR2 FQNEAQ (reference sequence). CDR3 length: 15 amino acids.

In its sample, this clone was seen once. The chain is built from TRBV19 and TRBJ1-5; 7 bases agree with TRBD1. J was trimmed by 3 bases and V by 7 bases; bases with no gene match: 9. The germline V gene encodes CDR1 LNHDA and CDR2 SQIVND (reference sequence). The CDR3 is made up of 15 amino acids. The CDR3 DNA follows: TGTGCCAGTATTCACAGGGGCTCCTACAATCAGCCCCAGCATTTT. This sequence encodes CASIHRGSYNQPQHF.

This chain uses TRBV29-1 with TRBJ2-3; D is uncertain. Germline CDR1 reads SQVTM; CDR2 reads ANQGSEA. The CDR3 has 14 amino acids. Trimming took 0 bases from V and 4 from J, leaving 11 bases between them. The CDR3 spells CSVEDGLFPDTQYF. The CDR3 DNA reads TGCAGCGTTGAAGACGGCCTCTTTCCAGATACGCAGTATTTT.

The rearrangement links TRBV14 to TRBJ2-3; tentatively, D is TRBD1 (7 bases). The germline CDR1 and CDR2 sequences are SGHDN and FVKESK. V dropped 5 bases and J dropped 2 bases, with 14 bases sitting between them. There are 15 residues in the CDR3. Here the CDR3 DNA reads TGTGCCAGCAGCTACCCGGAGGGGGCCACAGATACGCAGTATTTT. Translating it yields CASSYPEGATDTQYF.

The V call is TRBV10-3, the J call TRBJ2-2, with 11 nucleotides matching TRBD2. Germline V gene sequence: CDR1 ENHRY, CDR2 SYGVKD. This CDR3 contains 23 residues. The V segment lost 6 bases and the J segment 1 base; nucleotides outside the gene matches: 25. In nucleotides, the CDR3 is TGTGCCATCAGACCCGGACAGGGCCAGTCGATTAGCGGGGGGGCGAGGAACACCGGGGAGCTGTTTTTT. Its translation is CAIRPGQGQSISGGARNTGELFF.

Written as DNA, the CDR3 is TGTGCCAGCTCAGATTCGACAGGCGGCACAGATACGCAGTATTTT. It codes for CASSDSTGGTDTQYF. V and J are TRBV18 and TRBJ2-3; D possibly corresponds to TRBD1 (6 bases). This CDR3 is built from 15 residues. V shed 5 bases and J shed 1 base, with 13 bases lying between them. The germline V gene encodes CDR1 KGHSH and CDR2 LQKENI. The variable domain in full, with the rest retrieved from reference TRBV18 and TRBJ2-3, is NAGVMQNPRHLVRRRGQEARLRCSPMKGHSHVYWYRQLPEEGLKFMVYLQKENIIDESGMPKERFSAEFPKEGPSILRIQQVVRGDSAAYFCASSDSTGGTDTQYFGPGTRLTVL.

The V gene is TRBV30, the J gene TRBJ1-5; unclear D gene. The CDR3 contains 15 residues. V was shortened by 1 base and J by 3 bases, with 13 bases between the two germline ends. Looked up from germline, CDR1 is GTSNPN and CDR2 is SVGIG (reference sequence). The CDR3 sequence is CAWSAPPHYNQPQHF. The CDR3 DNA reads TGTGCCTGGAGTGCGCCCCCCCACTACAATCAGCCCCAGCATTTT. Combining the CDR3 with reference TRBV30 and TRBJ1-5 gives the whole variable domain SQTIHQWPATLVQPVGSPLSLECTVEGTSNPNLYWYRQAAGRGLQLLFYSVGIGQISSEVPQNLSASRPQDRQFILSSKKLLLSDSGFYLCAWSAPPHYNQPQHFGDGTRLSIL.

The chain uses TRBV5-8 and TRBJ2-2, with unresolved D. Germline V CDR1 and CDR2: SGHTS, YDEGEE. The V end was cut by 0 bases, the J end by 2 bases, with 5 bases between. This CDR3 has 14 residues. This CDR3 is CASSLGPNTGELFF. The CDR3 nucleotides are TGTGCCAGCAGCTTGGGACCCAACACCGGGGAGCTGTTTTTT.

This clone occurred a few times. The chain couples TRBV2 to TRBJ1-5, with 9 bases that match TRBD1. Germline CDR1 reads SNHLY; CDR2 reads FYNNEI. Germline trimming cut 6 bases from V and 6 bases from J; bases unmatched to any gene: 9. The CDR3 sequence is 15 residues long. The CDR3 coding sequence is TGTGCCAGCAGCGTATTAGGGACAGGGAGTCAGCCCCAGCATTTT. Translating it yields CASSVLGTGSQPQHF.

CDR3: CASSFLRNTEAFF. CDR3 coding DNA: TGTGCCAGCAGCTTTCTGAGGAACACTGAAGCTTTCTTT. This sequence joins TRBV7-2 and TRBJ1-1; D is unclear. Germline V CDR1 and CDR2: SGHTA, FQGNSA. The V end was cut by 3 bases, the J end by 1 base, with 6 bases between. The CDR3 has 13 residues.

V is TRBV5-6 and J is TRBJ1-6; weak D call: TRBD1 (6 bases). The CDR3 has 15 residues. V shed 4 bases and J shed 7 bases, with 15 bases lying between them. Germline V gene lookup returns CDR1 SGHDT and CDR2 YYEEEE. DNA for the CDR3: TGTGCCAGCAGCCAACGGGGGGCAGCCAATTCACCCCTCCACTTT. As protein: CASSQRGAANSPLHF.

This chain joins TRBV4-1 and TRBJ2-7; perhaps TRBD2 as D (5 bases). Trimming took off 1 base at V and 0 bases at J, with 7 bases between the two ends. The CDR3 sequence is 14 residues long. The V gene's germline CDR1 is MGHRA and CDR2 YSYEKL. The CDR3 reads CASSQGRFSYEQYF. The CDR3 DNA is TGCGCCAGCAGCCAAGGGAGGTTCTCCTACGAGCAGTACTTC.

This clone occurred a few times. The V gene is TRBV19, the J gene TRBJ2-2; D unresolved. V dropped 3 bases and J dropped 5 bases, with 7 bases sitting between them. The CDR3 is 13 amino acids. The germline V gene encodes CDR1 LNHDA and CDR2 SQIVND (reference sequence). DNA of the CDR3: TGTGCCAGTAGTATTGGACCAACCGGGGAGCTGTTTTTT. Its translation is CASSIGPTGELFF.

The genes are TRBV4-2 and TRBJ1-1, with D hard to call. This CDR3 has 14 amino acids. From germline, CDR1 is LGHNA and CDR2 YNFKEQ. V was cut by 0 bases and J by 1 base, with 6 bases left in between. CDR3 sequence reads: CASSQDRRNTEAFF. The DNA for the CDR3 is TGTGCCAGCAGCCAAGATCGACGGAACACTGAAGCTTTCTTT.

The chain has TRBV27 and TRBJ1-2, with a tentative D call TRBD1 (6 bases). The CDR3 contains 15 residues. Per germline, CDR1 MNHEY and CDR2 SMNVEV (reference sequence). Deletions cut 0 bases from V and 5 bases from J, with 13 bases between. The CDR3 protein is CASSLSGGGIYGYTF. The CDR3 DNA reads TGTGCCAGCAGTTTATCAGGGGGGGGAATTTATGGCTACACCTTC.

The genes are TRBV18 and TRBJ1-1; D might be TRBD1 (5 bases). The CDR3 is 15 amino acids. Germline V gene lookup returns CDR1 KGHSH and CDR2 LQKENI. V lost 6 bases, J lost 3 bases, and 17 bases lay in between. Written as DNA, the CDR3 is TGTGCCAGCTCTGTGTCGGCGGGCAGGGACACTGAAGCTTTCTTT. The encoded protein is CASSVSAGRDTEAFF.

The genes are TRBV18 and TRBJ2-3, with D unresolved. The CDR3 consists of 15 residues. Trimming cost V 6 bases and J 0 bases, with 13 bases left between them. The germline gives CDR1 KGHSH, CDR2 LQKENI. CDR3 bases: TGTGCCAGCTCCCTACAGATTCCTAGCACAGATACGCAGTATTTT. It translates to CASSLQIPSTDTQYF.

The V and J genes are TRBV10-3 and TRBJ1-2; 8 bases match TRBD1. This CDR3 is built from 15 residues. The germline CDR1 and CDR2 sequences are ENHRY and SYGVKD. V was pared by 4 bases and J by 5 bases, with 9 bases of the junction left unmatched. CDR3 nucleotide sequence: TGTGCCATCAGTGTAGGACAGGGAAGACTATATGGCTACACCTTC. It yields the protein CAISVGQGRLYGYTF.

The chain links TRBV30 to TRBJ1-3; D ambiguous. The V and J ends lost 1 base and 7 bases respectively, with 5 bases between them. CDR1 GTSNPN and CDR2 SVGIG come from the germline V gene (reference sequence). The CDR3 covers 11 residues. CDR3 residues: CAWSDRNTIYF. The CDR3 bases are TGTGCCTGGAGTGATCGGAACACCATATATTTT. Variable domain in full (rest from reference TRBV30 and TRBJ1-3): SQTIHQWPATLVQPVGSPLSLECTVEGTSNPNLYWYRQAAGRGLQLLFYSVGIGQISSEVPQNLSASRPQDRQFILSSKKLLLSDSGFYLCAWSDRNTIYFGEGSWLTVV.

The V and J genes are TRBV9 and TRBJ1-1; 7 bases align to TRBD1. Germline V gene data show CDR1 as SGDLS and CDR2 as YYNGEE. J lost 2 bases, V lost 3 bases, and 4 bases had no gene match. The CDR3 contains 14 residues. CDR3 nucleotide sequence: TGTGCCAGCAGCGCAGGGGGGCCAAACACTGAAGCTTTCTTT. Amino acid sequence: CASSAGGPNTEAFF. The entire variable domain, with the rest obtained from reference TRBV9 and TRBJ1-1, is as follows: DSGVTQTPKHLITATGQRVTLRCSPRSGDLSVYWYQQSLDQGLQFLIQYYNGEERAKGNILERFSAQQFPDLHSELNLSSLELGDSALYFCASSAGGPNTEAFFGQGTRLTVV.

The chain employs TRBV7-3 and TRBJ2-1, with TRBD2 matching 8 bases. The J segment lost 6 bases and the V segment lost 5 bases, leaving 6 bases of the junction unmatched. Per germline, CDR1 SGHTA and CDR2 FQGTGA. The CDR3 is made up of 14 amino acids. The CDR3 DNA sequence: TGTGCCAGCAGCACTAGCGGAGGGATCAATGAGCAGTTCTTC. Amino acid sequence: CASSTSGGINEQFF.

J is TRBJ2-3 and V is TRBV4-1; a weak D match, TRBD1 (5 bases). Trimming took 1 base from V and 9 from J, leaving 11 bases between them. CDR1 is MGHRA, CDR2 YSYEKL, per germline. The CDR3 is 13 residues long. The CDR3 region is CASSQATVTTQYF. CDR3 nucleotides: TGCGCCAGCAGCCAAGCGACAGTTACGACGCAGTATTTT.